Shown below are 10 T cell receptor beta chains from a single sample sequenced in a study of radiation and T cells in renal cell carcinoma. The table came from immunoSEQ multiplex PCR; TCRdb's copy has only in-frame clones and leaves some out. The sample records 65,000 or so clones, roughly 80% being singletons. Documented time point: blood 4 weeks post-SBRT, at nephrectomy. Treatment defined: 15 Gy SBRT to primary tumor, nephrectomy 4 weeks later. The sequencing used blood, collected from a patient whose treatment included radiotherapy and nephrectomy. These receptors were obtained from a man aged 55 to 70 with renal cell carcinoma.

V is TRBV30 and J is TRBJ2-1; 13 bases fit TRBD2. Looked up from germline, CDR1 is GTSNPN and CDR2 is SVGIG (reference sequence). The CDR3 is made up of 15 amino acids. The V segment lost 5 bases and the J segment 8 bases; nucleotides outside the gene matches: 9. This chain's CDR3 is CAWDPGLAGVYEQFF. CDR3 coding DNA: TGTGCCTGGGACCCCGGACTAGCGGGAGTCTATGAGCAGTTCTTC.

V is TRBV2 and J is TRBJ2-2, with a weak D call TRBD1 (5 bases). The V end was cut by 9 bases, the J end by 1 base, with 15 bases between. The germline gives CDR1 SNHLY, CDR2 FYNNEI. This CDR3 has 15 residues. This chain's CDR3 is CASLELGVNTGELFF. The CDR3 DNA reads as TGTGCCAGTCTCGAATTAGGGGTGAACACCGGGGAGCTGTTTTTT. Drawing the rest from reference TRBV2 and TRBJ2-2, the complete variable domain is EPEVTQTPSHQVTQMGQEVILRCVPISNHLYFYWYRQILGQKVEFLVSFYNNEISEKSEIFDDQFSVERPDGSNFTLKIRSTKLEDSAMYFCASLELGVNTGELFFGEGSRLTVL.

The V gene is TRBV5-1, the J gene TRBJ1-4; D unresolved. CDR1 is SGHRS and CDR2 is YFSETQ in the germline V gene. This CDR3 has 11 amino acids. Trimming left V 4 bases short and J 5 bases short, with 3 bases between. The CDR3 loop is CASSENEKLFF. Here the CDR3 DNA reads TGCGCCAGCAGCGAAAATGAAAAACTGTTTTTT. The full variable domain, its missing parts supplied by reference TRBV5-1 and TRBJ1-4, is KAGVTQTPRYLIKTRGQQVTLSCSPISGHRSVSWYQQTPGQGLQFLFEYFSETQRNKGNFPGRFSGRQFSNSRSEMNVSTLELGDSALYLCASSENEKLFFGSGTQLSVL.

V and J are TRBV10-3 and TRBJ2-1; 8 nucleotides align to TRBD1. The germline V gene has CDR1 ENHRY and CDR2 SYGVKD. The V gene end was trimmed by 4 bases and the J gene end by 3 bases; junction bases not matched to a gene: 2. This CDR3 contains 14 residues. The CDR3 DNA is TGTGCCATCAGTGCAGGACAGGGCTACAATGAGCAGTTCTTC. Its translation: CAISAGQGYNEQFF.

Only a few counts were recorded for this clone. The chain is built from TRBV30 and TRBJ1-5; tentative D call: TRBD1 (5 bases). The CDR3 has 14 residues. Trimming removed 3 bases from V and 0 bases from J, with 9 bases in between. CDR1 is GTSNPN and CDR2 is SVGIG in the germline V gene (reference sequence). The CDR3 is CAWSDSPSNQPQHF. CDR3 sequence (DNA): TGTGCCTGGAGCGACAGCCCTAGCAATCAGCCCCAGCATTTT.

This clone was recorded a few times. The chain has TRBV30 and TRBJ1-1; D may be TRBD1 (6 bases). This CDR3 spans 13 amino acids. Between the trimmed V and J ends, which lost 0 bases and 4 bases, there was a span of 9 bases. CDR1 is GTSNPN, CDR2 SVGIG, per germline (reference sequence). Here the CDR3 DNA reads TGTGCCTGGAGTGTAACAGGGATCACTGAAGCTTTCTTT. Translation: CAWSVTGITEAFF.

The chain recombines TRBV20-1 with TRBJ2-5; D remains unclear. TRBJ2-7 explains the end of the DNA better; the J call may be wrong. CDR3 length: 11 residues. The germline gives CDR1 DFQATT, CDR2 SNEGSKA (reference sequence). The CDR3 nucleotides are TGCAGTGCTAGTTCAGTCTACGAGCAGTACTTC. It encodes CSASSVYEQYF.

The genes are TRBV7-9 and TRBJ2-1; 13 positions agree with TRBD2. The V and J ends lost 0 bases and 10 bases, in that order; junction bases with no gene match: 6. CDR1 and CDR2 (germline): SEHNR, FQNEAQ (reference sequence). The CDR3 extends over 16 amino acids. The CDR3 DNA reads TGTGCCAGCAGCTTAGCCGGGACTAGCGGGGCATGGGAGCAGTTCTTC. The encoded protein is CASSLAGTSGAWEQFF. Full variable domain (outside the CDR3, taken from reference TRBV7-9 and TRBJ2-1): DTGVSQNPRHKITKRGQNVTFRCDPISEHNRLYWYRQTLGQGPEFLTYFQNEAQLEKSRLLSDRFSAERPKGSFSTLEIQRTEQGDSAMYLCASSLAGTSGAWEQFFGPGTRLTVL.

This clone was counted only a few times. V gene TRBV6-1 combines with J gene TRBJ2-7, with D perhaps being TRBD1 or TRBD2 (6 bases each). Germline CDR1 reads MNHNS; CDR2 reads SASEGT. This CDR3 spans 13 amino acids. V was cut by 6 bases and J by 2 bases, with 11 bases left in between. The chain's CDR3 is CASSAGQAYEQYV. In nucleotides, the CDR3 is TGTGCCAGCAGCGCGGGACAAGCCTACGAGCAGTACGTC.

The chain uses TRBV30 and TRBJ1-2; TRBD1 agrees at 10 bases. CDR3 length: 14 residues. Germline-derived CDR1 and CDR2 are GTSNPN and SVGIG (reference sequence). The V gene end was trimmed by 5 bases and the J gene end by 6 bases; junction bases not matched to a gene: 9. The CDR3 spells CAWRTGGAWDGYTF. Written as DNA, the CDR3 is TGTGCCTGGCGGACAGGGGGGGCATGGGATGGCTACACCTTC.